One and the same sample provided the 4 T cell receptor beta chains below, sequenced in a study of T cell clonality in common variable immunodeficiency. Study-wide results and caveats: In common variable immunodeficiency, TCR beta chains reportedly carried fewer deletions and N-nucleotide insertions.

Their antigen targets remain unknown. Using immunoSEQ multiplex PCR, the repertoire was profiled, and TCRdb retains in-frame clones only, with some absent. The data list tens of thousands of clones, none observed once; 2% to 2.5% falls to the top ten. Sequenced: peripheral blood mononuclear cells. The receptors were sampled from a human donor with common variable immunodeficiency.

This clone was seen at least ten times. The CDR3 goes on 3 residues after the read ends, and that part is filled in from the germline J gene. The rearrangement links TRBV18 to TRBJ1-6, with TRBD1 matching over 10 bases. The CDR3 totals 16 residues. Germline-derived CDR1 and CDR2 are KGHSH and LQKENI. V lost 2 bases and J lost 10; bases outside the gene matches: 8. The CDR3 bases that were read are TGTGCCAGCTCACCAGGGGGACAGGGGATGGGGTCACCC. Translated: CASSPGGQGMGSP. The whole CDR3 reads CASSPGGQGMGSPLHF.

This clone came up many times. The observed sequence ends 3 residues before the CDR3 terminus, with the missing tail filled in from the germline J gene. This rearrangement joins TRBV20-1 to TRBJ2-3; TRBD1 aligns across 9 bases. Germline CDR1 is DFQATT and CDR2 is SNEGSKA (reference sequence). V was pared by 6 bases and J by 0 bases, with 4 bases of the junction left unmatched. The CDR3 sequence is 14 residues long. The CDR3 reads CSAEQGASTDTQYF. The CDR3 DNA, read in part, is TGCAGTGCAGAACAGGGGGCCAGCACAGATACG.

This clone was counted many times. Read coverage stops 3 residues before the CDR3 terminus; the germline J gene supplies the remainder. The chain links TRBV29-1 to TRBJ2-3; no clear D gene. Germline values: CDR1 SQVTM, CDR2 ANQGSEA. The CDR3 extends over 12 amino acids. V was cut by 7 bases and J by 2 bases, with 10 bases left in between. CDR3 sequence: CSAAPLTDTQYF. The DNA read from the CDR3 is TGCAGCGCCGCGCCCCTCACAGATACG.

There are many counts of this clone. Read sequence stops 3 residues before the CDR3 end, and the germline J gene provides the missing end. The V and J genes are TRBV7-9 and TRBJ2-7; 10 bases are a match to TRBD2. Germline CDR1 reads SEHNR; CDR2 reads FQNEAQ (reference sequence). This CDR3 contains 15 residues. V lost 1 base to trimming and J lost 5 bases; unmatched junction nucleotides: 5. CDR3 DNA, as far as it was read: TGTGCCAGCAGCTTAGGGGTAGCGGGGGGCCACGAG. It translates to CASSLGVAGGHE. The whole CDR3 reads CASSLGVAGGHEQYF.